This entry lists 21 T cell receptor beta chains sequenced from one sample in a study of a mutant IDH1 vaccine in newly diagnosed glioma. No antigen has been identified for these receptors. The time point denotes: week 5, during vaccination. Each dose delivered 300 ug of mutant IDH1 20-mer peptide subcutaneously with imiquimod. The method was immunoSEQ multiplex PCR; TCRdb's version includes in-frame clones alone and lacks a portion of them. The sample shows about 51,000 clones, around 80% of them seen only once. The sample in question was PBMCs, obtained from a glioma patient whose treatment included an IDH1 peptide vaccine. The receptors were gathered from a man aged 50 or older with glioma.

The CDR3 region is CASSQISLGTGDYEQYF. The CDR3 region has the DNA TGCGCCAGCAGCCAAATTTCATTGGGAACAGGGGACTACGAGCAGTACTTC. The chain employs TRBV4-1 and TRBJ2-7; TRBD1 agrees at 7 bases. The germline V gene has CDR1 MGHRA and CDR2 YSYEKL. The CDR3 totals 17 residues. V gave up 2 bases and J gave up 3 bases; unmatched junction bases: 13.

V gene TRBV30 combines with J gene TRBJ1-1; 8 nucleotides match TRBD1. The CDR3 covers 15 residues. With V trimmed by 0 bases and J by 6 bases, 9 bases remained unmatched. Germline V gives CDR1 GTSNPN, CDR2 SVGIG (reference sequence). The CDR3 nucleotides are TGTGCCTGGAGTGTACAGGGGACAGGTTCGTCTGAAGCTTTCTTT. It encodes CAWSVQGTGSSEAFF.

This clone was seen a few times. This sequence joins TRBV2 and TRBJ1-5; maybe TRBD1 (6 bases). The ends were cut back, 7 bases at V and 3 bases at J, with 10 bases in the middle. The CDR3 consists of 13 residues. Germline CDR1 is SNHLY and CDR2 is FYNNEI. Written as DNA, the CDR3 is TGTGCCAGCACAGGACAGCTCAATCAGCCCCAGCATTTT. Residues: CASTGQLNQPQHF.

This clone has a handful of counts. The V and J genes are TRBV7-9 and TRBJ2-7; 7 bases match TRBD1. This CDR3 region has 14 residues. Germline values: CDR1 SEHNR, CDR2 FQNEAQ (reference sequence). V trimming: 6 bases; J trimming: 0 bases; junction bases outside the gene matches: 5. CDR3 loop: CASRNGQDSYEQYF. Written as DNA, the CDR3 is TGTGCCAGCAGAAACGGACAGGACTCCTACGAGCAGTACTTC.

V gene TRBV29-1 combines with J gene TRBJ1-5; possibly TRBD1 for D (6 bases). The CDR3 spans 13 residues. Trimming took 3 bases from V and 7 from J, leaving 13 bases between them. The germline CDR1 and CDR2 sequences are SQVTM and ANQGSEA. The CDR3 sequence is CSVDAGGGQPQHF. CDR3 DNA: TGCAGCGTTGACGCGGGGGGCGGACAGCCCCAGCATTTT. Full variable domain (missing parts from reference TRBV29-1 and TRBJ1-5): SAVISQKPSRDICQRGTSLTIQCQVDSQVTMMFWYRQQPGQSLTLIATANQGSEATYESGFVIDKFPISRPNLTFSTLTVSNMSPEDSSIYLCSVDAGGGQPQHFGDGTRLSIL.

CDR3 sequence reads: CAISEAGGRNEQFF. CDR3 DNA: TGTGCCATCAGTGAGGCGGGGGGGCGTAATGAGCAGTTCTTC. This chain connects TRBV10-3 to TRBJ2-1; 9 bases align to TRBD2. Germline CDR1 ENHRY, CDR2 SYGVKD. V lost 2 bases, J lost 7 bases, and 3 bases stayed unmatched. The CDR3 consists of 14 residues.

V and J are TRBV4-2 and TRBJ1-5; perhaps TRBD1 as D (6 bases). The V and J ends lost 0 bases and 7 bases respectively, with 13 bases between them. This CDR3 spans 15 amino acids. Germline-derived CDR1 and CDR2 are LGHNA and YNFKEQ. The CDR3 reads CASSQDLRGEQPQHF. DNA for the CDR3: TGTGCCAGCAGCCAAGATCTCAGGGGCGAACAGCCCCAGCATTTT.

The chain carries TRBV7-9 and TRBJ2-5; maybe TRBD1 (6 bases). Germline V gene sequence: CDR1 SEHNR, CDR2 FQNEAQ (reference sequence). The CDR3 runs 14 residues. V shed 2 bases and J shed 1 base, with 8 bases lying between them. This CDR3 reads CASSLQGFQETQYF. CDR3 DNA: TGTGCCAGCAGCTTACAGGGGTTCCAAGAGACCCAGTACTTC.

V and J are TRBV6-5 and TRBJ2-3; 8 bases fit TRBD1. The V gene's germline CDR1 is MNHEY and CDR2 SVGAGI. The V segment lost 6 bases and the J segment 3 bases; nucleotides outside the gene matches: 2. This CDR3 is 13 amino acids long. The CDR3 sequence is CASRGQVTDTQYF. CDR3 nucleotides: TGTGCCAGCAGGGGACAGGTGACAGATACGCAGTATTTT.

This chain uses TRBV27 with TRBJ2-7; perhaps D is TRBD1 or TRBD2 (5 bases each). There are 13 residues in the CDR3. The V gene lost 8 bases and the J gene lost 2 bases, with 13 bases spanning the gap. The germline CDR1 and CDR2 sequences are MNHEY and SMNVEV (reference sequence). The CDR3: CASRRQGPYEQYF. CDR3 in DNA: TGTGCCAGCCGTAGGCAGGGACCCTACGAGCAGTACTTC.

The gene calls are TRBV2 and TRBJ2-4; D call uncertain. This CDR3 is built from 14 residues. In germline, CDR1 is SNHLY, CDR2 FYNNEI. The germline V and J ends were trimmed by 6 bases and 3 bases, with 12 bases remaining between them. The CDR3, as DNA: TGTGCCAGCAGGCCTGAGGTTTACAAAAACATTCAGTACTTC. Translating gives CASRPEVYKNIQYF.

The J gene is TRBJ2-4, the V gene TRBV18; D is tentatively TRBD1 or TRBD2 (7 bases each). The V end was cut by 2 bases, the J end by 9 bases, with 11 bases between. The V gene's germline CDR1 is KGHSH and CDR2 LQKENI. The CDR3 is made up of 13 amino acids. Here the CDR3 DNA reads TGTGCCAGCTCACCAACAGGGGAGGGCATTCAGTACTTC. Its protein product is CASSPTGEGIQYF. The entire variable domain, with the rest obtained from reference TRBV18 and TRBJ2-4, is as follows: NAGVMQNPRHLVRRRGQEARLRCSPMKGHSHVYWYRQLPEEGLKFMVYLQKENIIDESGMPKERFSAEFPKEGPSILRIQQVVRGDSAAYFCASSPTGEGIQYFGAGTRLSVL.

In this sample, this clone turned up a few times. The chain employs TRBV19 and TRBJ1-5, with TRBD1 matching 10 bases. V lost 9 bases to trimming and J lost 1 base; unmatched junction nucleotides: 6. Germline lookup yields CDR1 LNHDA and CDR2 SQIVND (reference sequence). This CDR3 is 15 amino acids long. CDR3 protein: CASHQTGGSNQPQHF. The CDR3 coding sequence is TGTGCCAGCCATCAGACAGGGGGCAGCAATCAGCCCCAGCATTTT.

CDR3: CASSPERTDHTEAFF. Here the CDR3 DNA reads TGTGCCAGCTCACCCGAAAGGACAGATCACACTGAAGCTTTCTTT. The J gene is TRBJ1-1, the V gene TRBV18, with D possibly TRBD1 on 6 matching bases. Trimming left V 3 bases short and J 3 bases short, with 14 bases between. This CDR3 is 15 amino acids long. Germline-derived CDR1 and CDR2 are KGHSH and LQKENI.

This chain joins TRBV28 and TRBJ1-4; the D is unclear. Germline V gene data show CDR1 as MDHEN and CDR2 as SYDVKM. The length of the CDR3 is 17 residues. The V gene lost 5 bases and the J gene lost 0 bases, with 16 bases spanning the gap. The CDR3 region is CASSPQPRLTTNEKLFF. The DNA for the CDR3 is TGTGCCAGCAGTCCTCAGCCACGACTTACAACTAATGAAAAACTGTTTTTT.

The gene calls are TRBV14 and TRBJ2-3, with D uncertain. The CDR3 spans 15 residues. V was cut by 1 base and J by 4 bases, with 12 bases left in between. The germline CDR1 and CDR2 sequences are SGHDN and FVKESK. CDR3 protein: CASSQVIVQSDTQYF. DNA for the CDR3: TGTGCCAGCAGCCAAGTGATCGTCCAGTCAGATACGCAGTATTTT.

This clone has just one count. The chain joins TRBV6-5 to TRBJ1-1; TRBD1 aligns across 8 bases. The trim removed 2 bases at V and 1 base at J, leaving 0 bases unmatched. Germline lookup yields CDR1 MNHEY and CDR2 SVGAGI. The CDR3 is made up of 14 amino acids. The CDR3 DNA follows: TGTGCCAGCAGTTACGGACAGGGGAACACTGAAGCTTTCTTT. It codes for CASSYGQGNTEAFF.

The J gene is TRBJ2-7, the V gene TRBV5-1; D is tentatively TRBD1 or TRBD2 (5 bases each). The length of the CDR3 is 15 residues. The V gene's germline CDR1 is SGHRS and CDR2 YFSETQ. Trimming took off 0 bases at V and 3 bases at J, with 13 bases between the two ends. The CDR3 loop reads CASSLGWGTNYEQYF. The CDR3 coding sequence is TGCGCCAGCAGCTTGGGATGGGGGACCAACTACGAGCAGTACTTC.

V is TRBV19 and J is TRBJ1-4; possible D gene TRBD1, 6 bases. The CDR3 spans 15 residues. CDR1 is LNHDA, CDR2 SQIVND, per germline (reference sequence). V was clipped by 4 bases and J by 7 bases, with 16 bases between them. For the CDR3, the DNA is TGTGCCAGTAGTACCCCAGGGGATCGCAGTGAAAAACTGTTTTTT. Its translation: CASSTPGDRSEKLFF.

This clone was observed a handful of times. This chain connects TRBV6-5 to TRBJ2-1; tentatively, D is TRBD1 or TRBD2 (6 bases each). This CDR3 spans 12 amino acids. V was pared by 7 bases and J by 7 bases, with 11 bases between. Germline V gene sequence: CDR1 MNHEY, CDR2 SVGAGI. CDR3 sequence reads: CASTKGGNEQFF. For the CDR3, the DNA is TGTGCCAGCACAAAAGGGGGGAATGAGCAGTTCTTC.

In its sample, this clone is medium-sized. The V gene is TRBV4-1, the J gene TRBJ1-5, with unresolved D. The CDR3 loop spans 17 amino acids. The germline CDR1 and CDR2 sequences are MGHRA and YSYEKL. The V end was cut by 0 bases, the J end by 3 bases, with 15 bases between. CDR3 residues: CASSQELRVRNNQPQHF. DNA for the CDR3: TGCGCCAGCAGCCAAGAACTTAGGGTTCGTAACAATCAGCCCCAGCATTTT.